Listed here are 21 T cell receptor beta chains from one sample, sequenced in a study of T cell repertoires in cytomegalovirus infection (dated by TCRdb to about 2019). TCRdb records Illumina HiSeq 1500 as the sequencer. The raw public reads went through TCRdb reprocessing: fastp at Q25, MiXCR clone calling, in-frame beta chains kept. Each entry is one CDR3 protein sequence, shown with its most common DNA and genes. In all, the sample holds hundreds of thousands of distinct CDR3 sequences, and over 15% of those were seen once. The ten largest clones take up approximately 10% of the sample. The sequenced material came from PBMCs. The receptors were sampled from a human donor in good health (CMV status not recorded). Some clones in this sample may be carry-over from other donors' samples.

The chain combines TRBV19 with TRBJ1-2; no definite D call. Deletions cut 6 bases from V and 5 bases from J, with 10 bases between. CDR3 length: 12 amino acids. The germline gives CDR1 LNHDA, CDR2 SQIVND (reference sequence). The CDR3, as DNA: TGTGCCAGTAGCACTCCATATTATGGCTACACCTTC. Its translation is CASSTPYYGYTF.

This clonotype was observed a few times. The chain combines TRBV30 with TRBJ2-3; D not certain. Germline CDR1 reads GTSNPN; CDR2 reads SVGIG (reference sequence). Between the trimmed V and J ends, which lost 0 bases and 8 bases, there was a span of 6 bases. This CDR3 has 11 amino acids. This chain's CDR3 is CAWSVQSTQYF. In DNA, the CDR3 is TGTGCCTGGAGTGTACAGAGTACGCAGTATTTT.

V and J are TRBV6-1 and TRBJ2-1; D is perhaps TRBD1 or TRBD2 (5 bases each). Trimming shortened V by 6 bases and J by 4 bases, and 13 bases separated the two germline ends. The CDR3 spans 14 residues. Per germline, CDR1 MNHNS and CDR2 SASEGT. The CDR3, as DNA: TGTGCCAGCAGAGGGGCATCGGGGTACAATGAGCAGTTCTTC. Translation: CASRGASGYNEQFF.

This clonotype was found a few times. The chain joins TRBV12-3 or TRBV12-4 to TRBJ1-4; 9 bases line up with TRBD1. The CDR3 is 16 residues long. V was pared by 3 bases and J by 2 bases, with 4 bases of the junction left unmatched. The CDR3 here is CASSLTGGMTNEKLFF. The DNA for the CDR3 is TGTGCCAGCAGTTTGACAGGGGGTATGACTAATGAAAAACTGTTTTTT.

This clonotype was seen more than once but under ten times. The CDR3 bases are TGTGCCTGGAGTGTAAGCCAGGGGATTTCACCCCTCCACTTT. This codes for CAWSVSQGISPLHF. The chain employs TRBV30 and TRBJ1-6; TRBD1 might be the D (6 bases). V dropped 0 bases and J dropped 9 bases, with 12 bases sitting between them. CDR1 is GTSNPN, CDR2 SVGIG, per germline (reference sequence). The CDR3 runs 14 residues.

The chain uses TRBV7-2 and TRBJ1-2; D is perhaps TRBD1 (6 bases). Trimming took 2 bases from V and 5 from J, leaving 18 bases between them. Germline V gene lookup returns CDR1 SGHTA and CDR2 FQGNSA. This CDR3 comprises 16 residues. Here the CDR3 reads CASSLTRTAVLYGYTF. In DNA, the CDR3 is TGTGCCAGCAGCTTAACTAGGACAGCGGTTCTTTATGGCTACACCTTC.

The chain has TRBV11-2 and TRBJ2-1; 10 bases fit TRBD2. V shed 0 bases, J shed 13 bases, and the junction held 15 bases outside the gene matches. The CDR3 contains 17 residues. Per germline, CDR1 SGHAT and CDR2 FQNNGV. The CDR3 loop is CASSLDPTTSGNHPQFF. The DNA for the CDR3 is TGTGCCAGCAGCTTAGATCCCACTACTAGCGGGAACCACCCCCAGTTCTTC. Using reference TRBV11-2 and TRBJ2-1 for the parts outside the CDR3, the full variable domain is EAGVAQSPRYKIIEKRQSVAFWCNPISGHATLYWYQQILGQGPKLLIQFQNNGVVDDSQLPKDRFSAERLKGVDSTLKIQPAKLEDSAVYLCASSLDPTTSGNHPQFFGPGTRLTVL.

For this clonotype: A much larger clone is a single base away; this may be a read error. This chain connects TRBV11-2 to TRBJ2-7, with 10 bases that match TRBD2. Per germline, CDR1 SGHAT and CDR2 FQNNGV. The length of the CDR3 is 14 residues. V trimming: 5 bases; J trimming: 3 bases; junction bases outside the gene matches: 4. CDR3 residues: CASSPGLANYEQYF. The DNA of the CDR3 is TGTGCCAGCAGCCCGGGACTAGCGAACTACGAGCAGTACTTC. The full variable domain, its missing parts supplied by reference TRBV11-2 and TRBJ2-7, is EAGVAQSPRYKIIEKRQSVAFWCNPISGHATLYWYQQILGQGPKLLIQFQNNGVVDDSQLPKDRFSAERLKGVDSTLKIQPAKLEDSAVYLCASSPGLANYEQYFGPGTRLTVT.

This sequence joins TRBV25-1 and TRBJ2-2, with 7 positions matching TRBD1. The germline V gene encodes CDR1 MGHDK and CDR2 SYGVNS. The CDR3 length is 14 residues. The J segment lost 6 bases and the V segment lost 3 bases, leaving 4 bases of the junction unmatched. The CDR3 loop reads CASSEPGTAGELFF. The CDR3, as DNA: TGTGCCAGCAGTGAGCCGGGGACAGCCGGGGAGCTGTTTTTT.

This clonotype was seen more than once but under ten times. V gene TRBV4-2 combines with J gene TRBJ2-1; perhaps TRBD2 as D (6 bases). V was pared by 0 bases and J by 2 bases, with 11 bases between. The CDR3 is 16 amino acids. In germline, CDR1 is LGHNA, CDR2 YNFKEQ. The CDR3 sequence is CASSQDLRGTYNEQFF. In DNA, the CDR3 is TGTGCCAGCAGCCAAGATCTACGGGGGACCTACAATGAGCAGTTCTTC.

This clonotype showed up many times. The chain uses TRBV29-1 and TRBJ2-6; D gene uncertain. From germline, CDR1 is SQVTM and CDR2 ANQGSEA. The CDR3 is made up of 14 amino acids. V was trimmed by 7 bases and J by 0 bases, leaving 10 bases between them. CDR3 sequence (DNA): TGCAGCGCCCGATACAGCTCTGGGGCCAACGTCCTGACTTTC. This sequence encodes CSARYSSGANVLTF.

At least ten counts were recorded for this clonotype. J is TRBJ2-7 and V is TRBV7-2, with 9 bases lining up with TRBD2. Losses at the gene ends were 1 base for V and 3 bases for J; bases not matched to a gene: 4. CDR3 size: 15 residues. Germline V gives CDR1 SGHTA, CDR2 FQGNSA. The CDR3 sequence is CASSLGGSGGYEQYF. The DNA of the CDR3 is TGTGCCAGCAGCTTAGGGGGTAGCGGGGGCTACGAGCAGTACTTC. Variable domain in full (rest from reference TRBV7-2 and TRBJ2-7): GAGVSQSPSNKVTEKGKDVELRCDPISGHTALYWYRQSLGQGLEFLIYFQGNSAPDKSGLPSDRFSAERTGGSVSTLTIQRTQQEDSAVYLCASSLGGSGGYEQYFGPGTRLTVT.

V is TRBV14 and J is TRBJ1-2; D is undetermined. Trimming cost V 0 bases and J 7 bases, with 12 bases left between them. The CDR3 contains 14 residues. Germline V gene lookup returns CDR1 SGHDN and CDR2 FVKESK. The CDR3 region has the DNA TGTGCCAGCAGCCAAGAGACCTGGTGGGGTGGCTACACCTTC. It codes for CASSQETWWGGYTF. Drawing the rest from reference TRBV14 and TRBJ1-2, the complete variable domain is EAGVTQFPSHSVIEKGQTVTLRCDPISGHDNLYWYRRVMGKEIKFLLHFVKESKQDESGMPNNRFLAERTGGTYSTLKVQPAELEDSGVYFCASSQETWWGGYTFGSGTRLTVV.

This sequence joins TRBV18 and TRBJ1-5; 7 bases match TRBD1. This CDR3 has 15 amino acids. V lost 2 bases and J lost 4; bases outside the gene matches: 5. The germline V gene encodes CDR1 KGHSH and CDR2 LQKENI. The CDR3 loop is CASSPNRGLNQPQHF. In DNA, the CDR3 is TGTGCCAGCTCACCAAACAGGGGATTGAATCAGCCCCAGCATTTT.

This clonotype occurred a few times. The chain joins TRBV6-1 to TRBJ1-2; 8 bases map to TRBD1. V gave up 6 bases and J gave up 4 bases; unmatched junction bases: 10. Germline CDR1 is MNHNS and CDR2 is SASEGT. This CDR3 comprises 15 residues. The CDR3 here is CASSGGTGAVYGYTF. In DNA, the CDR3 is TGTGCCAGCAGCGGGGGGACAGGAGCCGTCTATGGCTACACCTTC.

This clonotype was seen only a few times. The genes are TRBV12-3 or TRBV12-4 and TRBJ1-3; unclear D gene. V was clipped by 2 bases and J by 0 bases, with 8 bases between them. The CDR3 sequence is 15 residues long. The CDR3, as DNA: TGTGCCAGCAGTTTACCAGGTTCCTCTGGAAACACCATATATTTT. Protein product: CASSLPGSSGNTIYF.

The chain couples TRBV7-2 to TRBJ2-3; TRBD2 matches 7 bases. V was pared by 5 bases and J by 3 bases, with 8 bases of the junction left unmatched. Germline assignment: CDR1 SGHTA and CDR2 FQGNSA. The CDR3 is made up of 15 amino acids. CDR3 in amino acids: CASSPRTSWTDTQYF. The CDR3 DNA reads TGTGCCAGCAGCCCTCGGACTAGTTGGACAGATACGCAGTATTTT. The variable domain in full, completed from reference TRBV7-2 and TRBJ2-3, reads GAGVSQSPSNKVTEKGKDVELRCDPISGHTALYWYRQSLGQGLEFLIYFQGNSAPDKSGLPSDRFSAERTGGSVSTLTIQRTQQEDSAVYLCASSPRTSWTDTQYFGPGTRLTVL.

Ten or more counts support this clonotype. This chain uses TRBV19 with TRBJ2-3, with TRBD1 matching 7 bases. The V gene's germline CDR1 is LNHDA and CDR2 SQIVND (reference sequence). The CDR3 extends over 13 amino acids. V dropped 8 bases and J dropped 2; count of bases not matched to a gene: 4. The CDR3 nucleotides read TGTGCCAGTTCTGACAGGGCCACAGATACGCAGTATTTT. It specifies CASSDRATDTQYF.

This clonotype has at least ten counts. CDR3 loop: CASGPDSSYEQYF. DNA for the CDR3: TGTGCTAGTGGTCCGGACAGCTCCTACGAGCAGTACTTC. The chain joins TRBV12-5 to TRBJ2-7, with D maybe TRBD1 (6 bases). V was clipped by 5 bases and J by 0 bases, with 8 bases between them. The CDR3 length is 13 residues. The germline V gene encodes CDR1 LGHNT and CDR2 FRNRAP.

CDR3 in amino acids: CASSAFSYGEQFF. CDR3 nucleotide sequence: TGTGCCAGCAGTGCTTTTTCGTACGGTGAGCAGTTCTTC. The chain couples TRBV6-4 to TRBJ2-1, with no clear D. Germline V gene sequence: CDR1 MRHNA, CDR2 SNTAGT. Trimming removed 4 bases from V and 9 bases from J, with 13 bases in between. The CDR3 spans 13 residues.

In its sample, this clonotype was seen many times. The rearrangement joins TRBV7-2 to TRBJ2-5, with 9 positions matching TRBD1. The length of the CDR3 is 15 residues. The germline gives CDR1 SGHTA, CDR2 FQGNSA. The V segment lost 1 base and the J segment 4 bases; nucleotides outside the gene matches: 4. The CDR3 sequence: CASSLVTGGRETQYF. DNA of the CDR3: TGTGCCAGCAGCTTAGTTACAGGGGGCCGAGAGACCCAGTACTTC.